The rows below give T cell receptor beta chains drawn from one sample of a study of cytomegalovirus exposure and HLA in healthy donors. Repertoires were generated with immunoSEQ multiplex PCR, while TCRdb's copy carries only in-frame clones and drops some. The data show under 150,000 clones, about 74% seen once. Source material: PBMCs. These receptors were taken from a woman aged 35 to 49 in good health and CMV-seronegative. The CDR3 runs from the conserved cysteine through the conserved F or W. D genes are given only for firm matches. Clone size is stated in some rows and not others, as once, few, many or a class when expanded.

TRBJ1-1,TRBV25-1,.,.,CASSSTPMNTEAFF,TGTGCCAGCAGTTCAACACCCATGAACACTGAAGCTTTCTTT
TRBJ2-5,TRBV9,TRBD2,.,CASSVAGGGAVRTQYF,TGTGCCAGCAGCGTAGCTGGCGGGGGGGCCGTGAGGACCCAGTACTTC
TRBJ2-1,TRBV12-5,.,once,CASGLVLGSSYNEQFF,TGTGCTAGTGGTTTGGTACTAGGTAGCTCCTACAATGAGCAGTTCTTC
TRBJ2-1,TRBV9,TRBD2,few,CASSVGWTSRALNEQFF,TGTGCCAGCAGCGTCGGGTGGACTAGCCGGGCCCTGAATGAGCAGTTCTTC
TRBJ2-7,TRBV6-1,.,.,CASSDWSPGSYEQYF,TGTGCCAGCAGTGATTGGAGCCCTGGCTCCTACGAGCAGTACTTC
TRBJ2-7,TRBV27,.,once,CASSFYLGQAYEQYF,TGTGCCAGCAGTTTCTACCTGGGGCAGGCCTACGAGCAGTACTTC
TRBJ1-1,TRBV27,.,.,CASSLTRGSFTEAFF,TGTGCCAGCAGTTTAACAAGGGGATCCTTCACTGAAGCTTTCTTT
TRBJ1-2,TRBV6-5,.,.,CASRPDSNYGYTF,TGTGCCAGCAGACCAGACAGTAACTATGGCTACACCTTC
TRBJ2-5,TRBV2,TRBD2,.,CASSDAGLAGRETQYF,TGTGCCAGCAGTGATGCGGGACTAGCGGGGCGGGAGACCCAGTACTTC
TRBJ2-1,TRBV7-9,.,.,CASSLTGYNNEQFF,TGTGCCAGCAGCCTTACGGGGTACAACAATGAGCAGTTCTTC
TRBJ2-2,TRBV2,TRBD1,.,CASSEHRGPTGELFF,TGTGCCAGCAGTGAGCACAGGGGTCCCACCGGGGAGCTGTTTTTT